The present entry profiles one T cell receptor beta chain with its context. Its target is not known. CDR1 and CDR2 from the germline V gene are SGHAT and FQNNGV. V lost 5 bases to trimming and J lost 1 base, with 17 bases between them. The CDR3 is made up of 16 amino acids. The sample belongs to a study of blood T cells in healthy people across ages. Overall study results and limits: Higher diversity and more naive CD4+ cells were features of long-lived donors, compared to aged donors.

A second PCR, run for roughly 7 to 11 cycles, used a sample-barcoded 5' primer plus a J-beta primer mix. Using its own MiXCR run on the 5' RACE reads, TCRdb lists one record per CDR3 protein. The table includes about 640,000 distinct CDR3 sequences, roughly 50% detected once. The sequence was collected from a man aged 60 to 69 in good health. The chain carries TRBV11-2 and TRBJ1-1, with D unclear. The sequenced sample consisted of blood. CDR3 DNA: TGTGCCAGCAGCCTCAGATTTACGGGTTCGAACACTGAAGCTTTCTTT. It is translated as CASSLRFTGSNTEAFF.